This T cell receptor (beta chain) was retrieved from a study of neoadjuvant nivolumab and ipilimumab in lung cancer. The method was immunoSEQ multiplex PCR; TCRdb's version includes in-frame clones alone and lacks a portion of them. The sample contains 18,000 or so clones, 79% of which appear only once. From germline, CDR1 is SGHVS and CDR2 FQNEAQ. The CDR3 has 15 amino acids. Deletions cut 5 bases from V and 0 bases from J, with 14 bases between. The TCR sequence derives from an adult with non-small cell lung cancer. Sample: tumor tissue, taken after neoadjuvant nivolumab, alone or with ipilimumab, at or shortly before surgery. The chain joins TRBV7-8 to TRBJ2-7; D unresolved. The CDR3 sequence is CASSPTVFRSYEQYF. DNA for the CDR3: TGTGCCAGCAGCCCCACGGTGTTTCGCTCCTACGAGCAGTACTTC. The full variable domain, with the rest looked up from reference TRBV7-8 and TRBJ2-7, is GAGVSQSPRYKVAKRGQDVALRCDPISGHVSLFWYQQALGQGPEFLTYFQNEAQLDKSGLPSDRFFAERPEGSVSTLKIQRTQQEDSAVYLCASSPTVFRSYEQYFGPGTRLTVT.